This entry is about one T cell receptor beta chain. The antigen is unknown. The sample originates from a study of CXCR3-negative and CXCR3-positive naive CD8 T cells. UMI-labeled 5' RACE yielded the TRB cDNA libraries. TCRdb reprocessed the 5' RACE reads and reports one entry per CDR3 protein, with no DNA. Seen in this sample are about 130,000 distinct CDR3 sequences; the ten most common clones hold roughly 0.29%. Germline loops: CDR1 MGHRA, CDR2 YSYEKL. The CDR3 loop spans 17 amino acids. General study findings and limits: CXCR3-positive naive cells had TRB CDR3s that were more hydrophobic than CXCR3-negative naive cells had.

V and J are TRBV4-1 and TRBJ1-3; without DNA, the TCRdb call of TRBD1 cannot be checked. Specimen: naive CXCR3- CD8+ T cells from blood. Stated subset: CD45RO-CCR7+CD27+CD95- naive CD8+ T cells lacking CXCR3 (TNR3-). This receptor was identified in a human donor in good health. Some clones in this sample may be carry-over from other donors' samples. CDR3 region: CASSQSLGGFSGNTIYF.